These 9 T cell receptor beta chains share one sample of origin, sequenced in a study of response to subunit inactivated influenza vaccine. TCRdb redid the calling of the RT-PCR reads with MiXCR, one entry per CDR3 protein. The sample shows about 700,000 distinct CDR3 sequences, more than 11% of them seen only once. The material sequenced was PBMCs from blood, taken around 14 days before vaccination. These receptors originate from a man in his fifties who received an inactivated influenza vaccine.

The chain recombines TRBV7-6 with TRBJ2-3; tentatively, D is TRBD2 (5 bases). Trimming stripped 5 bases from V and 0 bases from J, with 15 bases between. The CDR3 loop spans 16 amino acids. CDR1 is SGHVS and CDR2 is FNYEAQ in the germline V gene. In DNA form, the CDR3 reads TGTGCCAGCAGCCCCGTAGGGAGTCCTAGCACAGATACGCAGTATTTT. Its translation: CASSPVGSPSTDTQYF.

This rearrangement joins TRBV7-2 to TRBJ2-3; 8 positions match TRBD2. There are 16 residues in the CDR3. Germline trimming cut 3 bases from V and 2 bases from J; bases unmatched to any gene: 7. In germline, CDR1 is SGHTA, CDR2 FQGNSA. CDR3 bases: TGTGCCAGCAGCTTGACTAGCGCAGGTCTCACAGATACGCAGTATTTT. Translating it yields CASSLTSAGLTDTQYF.

The chain employs TRBV11-1 and TRBJ2-7; 9 nucleotides line up with TRBD2. Germline-derived CDR1 and CDR2 are SGHAT and FQDESV (reference sequence). J was trimmed by 0 bases and V by 8 bases; bases with no gene match: 17. The length of the CDR3 is 18 residues. The CDR3 protein is CASLGWRGGTESSYEQYF. Written as DNA, the CDR3 is TGTGCCAGCTTAGGATGGCGGGGGGGGACCGAGAGCTCCTACGAGCAGTACTTC.

There are a few counts of this clonotype. This rearrangement joins TRBV11-2 to TRBJ2-1, with no clear D. The CDR3 has 15 residues. The germline CDR1 and CDR2 sequences are SGHAT and FQNNGV. Trimming shortened V by 2 bases and J by 4 bases, and 12 bases separated the two germline ends. As DNA, the CDR3 is TGTGCCAGCAGCTTATCGGGTCAGGTTTACAATGAGCAGTTCTTC. Encoded protein: CASSLSGQVYNEQFF.

This clonotype was picked up many times. CDR3 nucleotide sequence: TGTGCCAGCAGTTATTCTAACTATGGCTACACCTTC. Protein sequence: CASSYSNYGYTF. The genes are TRBV12-3 or TRBV12-4 and TRBJ1-2; D is unclear. V lost 4 bases and J lost 0, with 3 bases in between. The CDR3 covers 12 residues.

This clonotype was seen only a few times. The chain links TRBV7-9 to TRBJ2-7, with 10 bases aligning to TRBD2. Germline CDR1 and CDR2: SEHNR and FQNEAQ (reference sequence). CDR3 length: 15 amino acids. V was pared by 3 bases and J by 0 bases, with 2 bases of the junction left unmatched. The CDR3 DNA is TGTGCCAGCAGCTTTACTAGCGGGATCTCCTACGAGCAGTACTTC. Translating it yields CASSFTSGISYEQYF.

The CDR3 region is CASSSGGLGYTF. The CDR3 DNA follows: TGTGCCAGCTCATCAGGGGGGCTTGGCTACACCTTC. The chain uses TRBV18 and TRBJ1-2; 7 bases line up with TRBD1. V trimming: 5 bases; J trimming: 7 bases; junction bases outside the gene matches: 4. Germline-derived CDR1 and CDR2 are KGHSH and LQKENI. The CDR3 is made up of 12 amino acids.

The genes are TRBV2 and TRBJ2-3; TRBD2 matches at 9 bases. CDR1 is SNHLY and CDR2 is FYNNEI in the germline V gene. V shed 5 bases, J shed 3 bases, and the junction held 9 bases outside the gene matches. This CDR3 has 16 residues. The CDR3 DNA follows: TGTGCCAGCAGTTCCCAAGCGGGGGGAATGACAGATACGCAGTATTTT. This gives the protein CASSSQAGGMTDTQYF.

This chain uses TRBV20-1 with TRBJ2-3, with D unresolved. The CDR3 runs to 12 residues. Germline V gives CDR1 DFQATT, CDR2 SNEGSKA (reference sequence). V lost 0 bases, J lost 4 bases, and 5 bases lay in between. Here the CDR3 DNA reads TGCAGTGCTAGAGAACTGGCAGATACGCAGTATTTT. It specifies CSARELADTQYF.